This TCR beta chain was identified during a study of human thymus T cells. Study-level points and caveats: Thymic and blood repertoires appeared to carry a bias in their V and J gene usage. Unrelated people showed highly overlapping thymic repertoires, related research reported.

For this clone: Antigen: not known.

CDR1 is MNHEY, CDR2 SMNVEV, per germline (reference sequence). This CDR3 has 16 residues. Trimming took off 6 bases at V and 0 bases at J, with 15 bases between the two ends. From resections taken during corrective heart surgery, the thymus tissue was obtained. Those donating were healthy Finnish infants in corrective surgery for congenital heart defects. Generated by immunoSEQ multiplex PCR, the TCRdb table keeps only in-frame clones and is missing some. The sample contains roughly 130,000 clones, 90% to 95% of which appear only once. The clonotype was recovered from a boy under two years old with a congenital heart defect but otherwise immunologically healthy. Sequencing input: thymus tissue. The V and J genes are TRBV27 and TRBJ1-5; D is possibly TRBD1 (6 bases). The CDR3 is CASRPGHGNSNQPQHF. DNA for the CDR3: TGTGCCAGCAGACCGGGACATGGAAATAGCAATCAGCCCCAGCATTTT.